These T cell receptor beta chains were read from a single sample in a study of control samples from healthy donors and cancer patients. The protocol was immunoSEQ multiplex PCR, while the TCRdb copy is restricted to in-frame clones and leaves out a portion. The sample shows some 100,000 clones, 75% to 95% of them seen only once. The sample was blood. Every receptor here comes from a human donor in good health. The donor label of this sample is uncertain. Both conserved end residues are part of each CDR3. Each record gives: clone size, V gene, D gene, J gene, CDR3 protein, CDR3 DNA. A D gene is named only where the DNA matches it firmly. The listing skips clone size in some rows; elsewhere it reads once, few, many or a size class.

clone_size: .
v_call: TRBV9
d_call: .
j_call: TRBJ1-1
cdr3_aa: CASSPSGLPNTEAFF
cdr3_nt: TGTGCCAGCAGCCCCTCAGGGCTGCCGAACACTGAAGCTTTCTTT

clone_size: .
v_call: TRBV7-9
d_call: TRBD1
j_call: TRBJ1-4
cdr3_aa: CASSRKGQGEKLFF
cdr3_nt: TGTGCCAGCAGCCGGAAAGGACAGGGAGAAAAACTGTTTTTT

clone_size: .
v_call: TRBV7-2
d_call: .
j_call: TRBJ2-7
cdr3_aa: CASSLVRGRGYEQYF
cdr3_nt: TGTGCCAGCAGCTTAGTCAGGGGCAGGGGCTACGAGCAGTACTTC

clone_size: .
v_call: TRBV28
d_call: TRBD1
j_call: TRBJ2-7
cdr3_aa: CASSTHRTGDLEQYF
cdr3_nt: TGTGCCAGCAGTACCCACCGTACAGGGGATCTCGAGCAGTACTTC

clone_size: .
v_call: TRBV23-1
d_call: TRBD1
j_call: TRBJ2-6
cdr3_aa: CASQRQGSSGANVLTF
cdr3_nt: TGCGCCAGTCAGAGACAGGGTTCCTCTGGGGCCAACGTCCTGACTTTC

clone_size: .
v_call: TRBV24-1
d_call: .
j_call: TRBJ2-1
cdr3_aa: CATEDKGSYNEQFF
cdr3_nt: TGTGCCACCGAGGACAAGGGTTCCTACAATGAGCAGTTCTTC

clone_size: once
v_call: TRBV10-2
d_call: .
j_call: TRBJ1-4
cdr3_aa: CASRQLNEKLFF
cdr3_nt: TGCGCCAGCAGACAGCTAAATGAAAAACTGTTTTTT

clone_size: .
v_call: TRBV6-6
d_call: TRBD2
j_call: TRBJ2-1
cdr3_aa: CASSYSGLAPNEQFF
cdr3_nt: TGTGCCAGCAGTTACTCTGGACTAGCTCCCAATGAGCAGTTCTTC

clone_size: .
v_call: TRBV7-3
d_call: .
j_call: TRBJ2-5
cdr3_aa: CASSKGETQYF
cdr3_nt: TGTGCCAGCAGCAAAGGAGAGACCCAGTACTTC

clone_size: .
v_call: TRBV10-1
d_call: .
j_call: TRBJ1-5
cdr3_aa: CASSEIWGRGEGNQPQHF
cdr3_nt: TGCGCCAGCAGTGAAATTTGGGGCCGGGGAGAAGGCAATCAGCCCCAGCATTTT

clone_size: .
v_call: TRBV5-6
d_call: TRBD1
j_call: TRBJ1-2
cdr3_aa: CASSLFGTGGGDGYTF
cdr3_nt: TGTGCCAGCAGCTTGTTCGGGACAGGGGGCGGAGATGGCTACACCTTC

clone_size: .
v_call: TRBV19
d_call: TRBD1
j_call: TRBJ1-2
cdr3_aa: CASRTGAYGYTF
cdr3_nt: TGTGCCAGCCGGACAGGGGCGTATGGCTACACCTTC

clone_size: .
v_call: TRBV5-4
d_call: .
j_call: TRBJ2-3
cdr3_aa: CASSDGLHSSTDTQYF
cdr3_nt: TGTGCCAGCAGTGACGGACTACACTCTAGCACAGATACGCAGTATTTT

clone_size: .
v_call: TRBV19
d_call: TRBD2
j_call: TRBJ2-7
cdr3_aa: CASSPGTSGGVYEQYF
cdr3_nt: TGTGCCAGTAGTCCAGGGACTAGCGGGGGTGTGTACGAGCAGTACTTC

clone_size: .
v_call: TRBV11-2
d_call: .
j_call: TRBJ1-5
cdr3_aa: CASSFYRGSLDQPQHF
cdr3_nt: TGTGCCAGCAGCTTCTATCGGGGTTCCCTAGATCAGCCCCAGCATTTT

clone_size: .
v_call: TRBV7-9
d_call: .
j_call: TRBJ1-4
cdr3_aa: CASSLGQGRSEKLFF
cdr3_nt: TGTGCCAGCAGCTTAGGGCAGGGGCGATCTGAAAAACTGTTTTTT

clone_size: .
v_call: TRBV27
d_call: .
j_call: TRBJ2-3
cdr3_aa: CASSLSGAWEEF
cdr3_nt: TGTGCCAGCAGTTTATCTGGGGCATGGGAGGAATTT

clone_size: .
v_call: TRBV5-8
d_call: .
j_call: TRBJ2-5
cdr3_aa: CASSVLAAAAQETQYF
cdr3_nt: TGTGCCAGCAGCGTCCTCGCGGCGGCAGCCCAAGAGACCCAGTACTTC

clone_size: .
v_call: TRBV9
d_call: .
j_call: TRBJ2-3
cdr3_aa: CASSVAVGSPDTQYF
cdr3_nt: TGTGCCAGCAGCGTAGCTGTGGGTAGCCCAGATACGCAGTATTTT

clone_size: .
v_call: TRBV25-1
d_call: TRBD1
j_call: TRBJ1-1
cdr3_aa: CASRGQGGGSTEAFF
cdr3_nt: TGTGCCAGCAGGGGACAGGGGGGTGGTAGCACTGAAGCTTTCTTT

clone_size: .
v_call: TRBV11-3
d_call: .
j_call: TRBJ2-3
cdr3_aa: CASSLGGARADTQYF
cdr3_nt: TGTGCCAGCAGCTTAGGGGGGGCCAGGGCAGATACGCAGTATTTT

clone_size: .
v_call: TRBV5-5
d_call: .
j_call: TRBJ2-7
cdr3_aa: CASSIQGNYEQYF
cdr3_nt: TGTGCCAGCAGCATTCAGGGGAACTACGAGCAGTACTTC

clone_size: .
v_call: TRBV12-5
d_call: .
j_call: TRBJ2-2
cdr3_aa: CASGRWFGGSNTGELFF
cdr3_nt: TGTGCTAGTGGTCGCTGGTTCGGGGGTTCGAACACCGGGGAGCTGTTTTTT

clone_size: .
v_call: TRBV19
d_call: TRBD2
j_call: TRBJ2-1
cdr3_aa: CATRSRGWDNEQFF
cdr3_nt: TGTGCCACCCGGTCGCGGGGGTGGGACAATGAGCAGTTCTTC

clone_size: few
v_call: TRBV27
d_call: .
j_call: TRBJ2-3
cdr3_aa: CASSPRGLKDTQYF
cdr3_nt: TGTGCCAGCAGTCCCCGGGGGTTAAAAGATACGCAGTATTTT

clone_size: .
v_call: TRBV27
d_call: .
j_call: TRBJ1-5
cdr3_aa: CASSLWGAGNQPQHF
cdr3_nt: TGTGCCAGCAGTTTATGGGGTGCGGGCAATCAGCCCCAGCATTTT

clone_size: .
v_call: TRBV19
d_call: .
j_call: TRBJ1-1
cdr3_aa: CASNTQQGHTEAFF
cdr3_nt: TGTGCCAGTAATACCCAACAGGGCCACACTGAAGCTTTCTTT

clone_size: .
v_call: TRBV18
d_call: .
j_call: TRBJ1-1
cdr3_aa: CASSPPLRWDTEAFF
cdr3_nt: TGTGCCAGCTCACCACCTCTCCGTTGGGACACTGAAGCTTTCTTT

clone_size: .
v_call: TRBV3-1/TRBV3-2
d_call: .
j_call: TRBJ1-5
cdr3_aa: CASSQAGGNQPQHF
cdr3_nt: TGTGCCAGCAGCCAAGCTGGCGGGAATCAGCCCCAGCATTTT

clone_size: .
v_call: TRBV6-5
d_call: .
j_call: TRBJ1-5
cdr3_aa: CASEGIMDNQPQHF
cdr3_nt: TGTGCCAGCGAGGGGATCATGGACAATCAGCCCCAGCATTTT

clone_size: .
v_call: TRBV27
d_call: .
j_call: TRBJ1-2
cdr3_aa: CASSFGGGGYGYTF
cdr3_nt: TGTGCCAGCAGTTTCGGGGGCGGGGGCTATGGCTACACCTTC

clone_size: once
v_call: TRBV6-5
d_call: .
j_call: TRBJ1-1
cdr3_aa: CASSYSIRGANTEAFF
cdr3_nt: TGTGCCAGCAGTTACTCGATCAGGGGTGCGAACACTGAAGCTTTCTTT

clone_size: .
v_call: TRBV5-1
d_call: TRBD1
j_call: TRBJ2-2
cdr3_aa: CASSGTGDTGTGELFF
cdr3_nt: TGCGCCAGCAGTGGGACAGGGGACACGGGGACCGGGGAGCTGTTTTTT

clone_size: once
v_call: TRBV24-1
d_call: .
j_call: TRBJ2-1
cdr3_aa: CATSDTLGVYNEQFF
cdr3_nt: TGTGCCACCAGTGATACCCTTGGGGTCTACAATGAGCAGTTCTTC

clone_size: .
v_call: TRBV9
d_call: .
j_call: TRBJ1-6
cdr3_aa: CASSGEWGNSPLHF
cdr3_nt: TGTGCCAGCAGCGGAGAGTGGGGAAATTCACCCCTCCACTTT

clone_size: .
v_call: TRBV6-5
d_call: .
j_call: TRBJ2-7
cdr3_aa: CASSYDRRSYEQYF
cdr3_nt: TGTGCCAGCAGTTACGACAGGAGGTCCTACGAGCAGTACTTC

clone_size: .
v_call: TRBV5-1
d_call: TRBD1
j_call: TRBJ1-3
cdr3_aa: CASSLDRGGNTIYF
cdr3_nt: TGCGCCAGCAGCTTGGATCGAGGGGGCAACACCATATATTTT

clone_size: .
v_call: TRBV7-6
d_call: TRBD1
j_call: TRBJ2-3
cdr3_aa: CASSPRTGTMLTGTDTQYF
cdr3_nt: TGTGCCAGCAGCCCTAGGACAGGAACAATGCTTACTGGCACAGATACGCAGTATTTT

clone_size: once
v_call: TRBV2
d_call: TRBD1
j_call: TRBJ2-2
cdr3_aa: CASREQGARGGELFF
cdr3_nt: TGTGCCAGCAGGGAACAGGGGGCCAGGGGCGGGGAGCTGTTTTTT

clone_size: .
v_call: TRBV10-3
d_call: TRBD1
j_call: TRBJ1-5
cdr3_aa: CAISEGQGAGQPQHF
cdr3_nt: TGTGCCATCAGTGAAGGGCAGGGGGCAGGACAGCCCCAGCATTTT

clone_size: .
v_call: TRBV7-2
d_call: .
j_call: TRBJ1-4
cdr3_aa: CASSFGTNEKLFF
cdr3_nt: TGTGCCAGCAGCTTCGGGACGAATGAAAAACTGTTTTTT

clone_size: .
v_call: TRBV6-5
d_call: .
j_call: TRBJ1-6
cdr3_aa: CASSPGRRPPSPLHF
cdr3_nt: TGTGCCAGCAGTCCGGGACGGAGGCCACCCTCACCCCTCCACTTT

clone_size: .
v_call: TRBV21-1
d_call: .
j_call: TRBJ2-4
cdr3_aa: CASIPHVGLDIQYF
cdr3_nt: TGTGCCAGCATCCCTCATGTGGGATTAGACATTCAGTACTTC

clone_size: few
v_call: TRBV9
d_call: TRBD1
j_call: TRBJ2-7
cdr3_aa: CASSPRWGQPTYF
cdr3_nt: TGTGCCAGCAGCCCCCGATGGGGACAGCCCACGTACTTC

clone_size: once
v_call: TRBV27
d_call: .
j_call: TRBJ2-5
cdr3_aa: CASSLSGQETQYF
cdr3_nt: TGTGCCAGCAGTTTATCGGGCCAGGAGACCCAGTACTTC

clone_size: .
v_call: TRBV4-3
d_call: .
j_call: TRBJ2-6
cdr3_aa: CASSQDAMGGASGANVLTF
cdr3_nt: TGCGCCAGCAGCCAAGATGCCATGGGGGGTGCCTCTGGGGCCAACGTCCTGACTTTC

clone_size: .
v_call: TRBV28
d_call: .
j_call: TRBJ1-1
cdr3_aa: CASSKTHQAFF
cdr3_nt: TGTGCCAGCAGTAAAACCCACCAAGCTTTCTTT

clone_size: .
v_call: TRBV5-1
d_call: .
j_call: TRBJ2-7
cdr3_aa: CASSRQNQGVNEQYF
cdr3_nt: TGCGCCAGCAGCCGGCAAAACCAGGGAGTAAACGAGCAGTACTTC

clone_size: .
v_call: TRBV5-1
d_call: TRBD1
j_call: TRBJ1-1
cdr3_aa: CASSPGQDLEAFF
cdr3_nt: TGCGCCAGCAGCCCGGGACAGGACCTTGAAGCTTTCTTT

clone_size: .
v_call: TRBV24-1
d_call: .
j_call: TRBJ2-5
cdr3_aa: CATSDPGTQETQYF
cdr3_nt: TGTGCCACCAGTGATCCGGGGACTCAAGAGACCCAGTACTTC

clone_size: .
v_call: TRBV10-2
d_call: .
j_call: TRBJ2-5
cdr3_aa: CATSGSARETQYF
cdr3_nt: TGCGCCACTTCCGGTTCTGCTAGGGAGACCCAGTACTTC

clone_size: .
v_call: TRBV7-8
d_call: TRBD1
j_call: TRBJ1-1
cdr3_aa: CASSLAEQGAGAFF
cdr3_nt: TGTGCCAGCAGCTTAGCCGAACAGGGGGCGGGAGCTTTCTTT

clone_size: .
v_call: TRBV5-1
d_call: TRBD1
j_call: TRBJ1-2
cdr3_aa: CASSLWTGKSGYTF
cdr3_nt: TGCGCCAGCAGCCTCTGGACAGGGAAGTCTGGCTACACCTTC

clone_size: .
v_call: TRBV2
d_call: .
j_call: TRBJ1-6
cdr3_aa: CASSEDWNSPLHF
cdr3_nt: TGTGCCAGCAGTGAAGATTGGAATTCACCCCTCCACTTT

clone_size: .
v_call: TRBV13
d_call: TRBD1
j_call: TRBJ1-6
cdr3_aa: CASSYTGTARSPLHF
cdr3_nt: TGTGCCAGCAGCTATACCGGGACAGCCCGTTCACCCCTCCACTTT

clone_size: .
v_call: TRBV28
d_call: .
j_call: TRBJ1-1
cdr3_aa: CASAVQVYTEAFF
cdr3_nt: TGTGCCAGCGCAGTCCAGGTGTACACTGAAGCTTTCTTT

clone_size: .
v_call: TRBV15
d_call: .
j_call: TRBJ1-2
cdr3_aa: CATSREGPNYGYTF
cdr3_nt: TGTGCCACCAGCAGGGAGGGGCCTAACTATGGCTACACCTTC

clone_size: .
v_call: TRBV12-3/TRBV12-4
d_call: .
j_call: TRBJ2-1
cdr3_aa: CASSSDRMGLFF
cdr3_nt: TGTGCCAGCAGCAGTGACAGGATGGGTTTGTTCTTC

clone_size: .
v_call: TRBV6-6
d_call: .
j_call: TRBJ1-5
cdr3_aa: CASSYSSESNQPQHF
cdr3_nt: TGTGCCAGCAGTTACTCATCAGAGTCTAACCAGCCCCAGCATTTT

clone_size: .
v_call: TRBV6-5
d_call: TRBD1
j_call: TRBJ2-3
cdr3_aa: CASSAGDRTLDTQYF
cdr3_nt: TGTGCCAGCAGCGCCGGGGACAGGACTTTGGATACGCAGTATTTT